A selection of T cell receptor beta chains follows, all from one sample in a study of identical twins. TCRdb re-called the 5' RACE reads with MiXCR, one entry per CDR3 protein. The table lists fewer than 250,000 distinct CDR3 sequences, approximately 7% of them singletons, with 3.5% to 4% in the top ten. The same sample was also studied in work on yellow fever vaccine responses in identical twins.

The sequencing sample was made of memory (CD45RO+) T cells sorted from blood. The receptors were gathered from a woman in her late teens or twenties in good health. Both conserved end residues are part of each CDR3. D genes are given only for firm matches. A row's size may be missing; if present it is once, few, many or a size class.

D	size	J	V	DNA	CDR3
NA	NA	TRBJ1-1	TRBV28	TGTGCCAGCAGTTTGGTAGGCGGGGCGGGCACCACTGAAGCTTTCTTT	CASSLVGGAGTTEAFF
NA	many	TRBJ1-1	TRBV5-6	TGTGCCAGCAGCTTTGGGCCGCGAAGTATGCGATTGAACACTGAAGCTTTCTTT	CASSFGPRSMRLNTEAFF
NA	many	TRBJ2-5	TRBV10-3	TGTGCCATCAGTGAAGAGCAAGAGACCCAGTACTTC	CAISEEQETQYF
TRBD1	few	TRBJ2-3	TRBV3-1	TGTGCCAGCAGCCAACCCCGGACAGGGCCAGATACGCAGTATTTT	CASSQPRTGPDTQYF
TRBD2	many	TRBJ2-3	TRBV28	TGTGCCAGCTTTACTAGCGGGAGTAGGGGTTCGCAGTATTTT	CASFTSGSRGSQYF
TRBD2	many	TRBJ2-4	TRBV29-1	TGCAGCGCTGAAGGGGCAATCGGGGAGGGGGCCAAAAACATTCAGTACTTC	CSAEGAIGEGAKNIQYF
TRBD2	NA	TRBJ2-1	TRBV5-5	TGTGCCAGCAGGTACGGGGGGGGCGATGAGCAGTTCTTC	CASRYGGGDEQFF
NA	NA	TRBJ2-1	TRBV6-4	TGTGCCAGCAGTGCTGGCGGTTACTACAATGAGCAGTTCTTC	CASSAGGYYNEQFF
NA	NA	TRBJ2-1	TRBV6-6	TGTGCCAGCAGTTACACCGGGAATGAGCAGTTCTTC	CASSYTGNEQFF
NA	few	TRBJ1-3	TRBV28	TGTGCCAGCAGTGGAGCTGGAAACACCATATATTTT	CASSGAGNTIYF
NA	NA	TRBJ2-3	TRBV29-1	TGCAGCGTTATTACACAGACACCCACAGATACGCAGTATTTT	CSVITQTPTDTQYF
NA	few	TRBJ2-5	TRBV2	TGTGCCAGCAGATACGCACTTCAAGAGACCCAGTACTTC	CASRYALQETQYF
NA	few	TRBJ2-2	TRBV7-6	TGTGCCAGCAGCTTACCCGGGCCCCGGGACACCGGGGAGCTGTTTTTT	CASSLPGPRDTGELFF
TRBD1	many	TRBJ1-1	TRBV7-6	TGTGCCAGCAGCGGGACAGCGAACACTGAAGCTTTCTTT	CASSGTANTEAFF
NA	few	TRBJ2-3	TRBV2	TGTGCCAGCAGTGGAGTCTCCGTGACCTACGCGCAGTATTTT	CASSGVSVTYAQYF
NA	NA	TRBJ2-1	TRBV25-1	TGTGCCAGCAGTGAAGTTGGGGAGCAGTTCTTC	CASSEVGEQFF
NA	many	TRBJ2-2	TRBV10-1	TGCGCCAGCAGTGAGGGAGTAAACACCGGGGAGCTGTTTTTT	CASSEGVNTGELFF
NA	many	TRBJ1-6	TRBV12-3/TRBV12-4	TGTGCCAGCAAAAACAGGGCAGTCGGTTCACCCCTCCACTTT	CASKNRAVGSPLHF
NA	NA	TRBJ1-5	TRBV5-6	TGTGCCAGCAGCTTGGGGGCTACAGCCCCTAGCAATCAGCCCCAGCATTTT	CASSLGATAPSNQPQHF
TRBD2	NA	TRBJ2-1	TRBV6-1	TGTGCCAGCAGTGCGAACCTGGGACTAGCGGAGGGGGGTGAGCAGTTCTTC	CASSANLGLAEGGEQFF
NA	NA	TRBJ2-6	TRBV6-1	TGTGCCAGCAGCCCCCAGGGGAACCCTCTTTTCTCTGGGGCCAACGTCCTGACTTTC	CASSPQGNPLFSGANVLTF
TRBD2	many	TRBJ2-5	TRBV2	TGTGCCAGCAGTGACCCCTGGCGGGGGGGCCCGGAGACCCAGTACTTC	CASSDPWRGGPETQYF
NA	NA	TRBJ2-1	TRBV7-9	TGTGCCAGCACCCCCGCTGCGTACAATGAGCAGTTCTTC	CASTPAAYNEQFF
NA	NA	TRBJ1-1	TRBV6-1	TGTGCCAGCACCCTGGGAGGGATCACTGAAGCTTTCTTT	CASTLGGITEAFF
NA	NA	TRBJ2-3	TRBV5-6	TGTGCCAGCAGCTTGTCACAGGGTGGCACAGATACGCAGTATTTT	CASSLSQGGTDTQYF
TRBD1	many	TRBJ1-5	TRBV28	TGTGCCAGCAGTTCAGGGGGGGCGCAGCCCCAGCATTTT	CASSSGGAQPQHF
TRBD2	NA	TRBJ2-3	TRBV6-5	TGTGCCAGCAGTTACTCAGGACTAGCGGGGGGCATTACAGATACGCAGTATTTT	CASSYSGLAGGITDTQYF
NA	NA	TRBJ1-1	TRBV29-1	TGCAGCGTTGGAGGGTTGGGGGCTATCACTGAAGCTTTCTTT	CSVGGLGAITEAFF
TRBD2	few	TRBJ2-1	TRBV14	TGTGCCAGCAGCCAAACCGGGACTAGCGGGTTCAACACGCATGAGCAGTTCTTC	CASSQTGTSGFNTHEQFF
TRBD2	many	TRBJ2-1	TRBV4-1	TGCGCCAGCAGCCAAGACGGGCGGGAGGTCAATGAGCAGTTCTTC	CASSQDGREVNEQFF
TRBD1	few	TRBJ2-1	TRBV20-1	TGCAGTGCTAGAGATTATTCCGGGACAGGACCATTCGATGAGCAGTTCTTC	CSARDYSGTGPFDEQFF
TRBD1	many	TRBJ1-1	TRBV5-1	TGCGCCAGCAGTAACGACAGGGTACCAGCTTTCTTT	CASSNDRVPAFF
NA	NA	TRBJ2-2	TRBV19	TGTGCCACCAAGAAAAGGGGAGGCACCGGGGAGCTGTTTTTT	CATKKRGGTGELFF
TRBD1	many	TRBJ2-3	TRBV6-1	TGTGCCAGCAGTCCCAGGGGGCGCGGGGATACGCAGTATTTT	CASSPRGRGDTQYF
NA	NA	TRBJ2-4	TRBV29-1	TGCAGCGTTGAAGATTTGGTGGGGGACATTCAGTACTTC	CSVEDLVGDIQYF
TRBD2	NA	TRBJ2-7	TRBV4-1	TGCGCCAGCAGCTGGGGACTAGCAACGATCGGCGAGCAGTACTTC	CASSWGLATIGEQYF
TRBD2	NA	TRBJ2-1	TRBV4-2	TGTGCCAGCAGCCCGGGGGGGGATTACAATGAGCAGTTCTTC	CASSPGGDYNEQFF
NA	NA	TRBJ1-5	TRBV10-3	TGTGCCGCCAAAGACAGTACCAATCAGCCCCAGCATTTT	CAAKDSTNQPQHF
NA	many	TRBJ2-1	TRBV14	TGTGCCAGCAGCCAAGACCCCCGGGACAATGAGCAGTTCTTC	CASSQDPRDNEQFF
NA	NA	TRBJ2-5	TRBV18	TGTGCCAGCTCACCGAGTATCGGGGGCGAAAAGACCCAGTACTTC	CASSPSIGGEKTQYF